Listed here are 27 T cell receptor beta chains from one sample, sequenced in a study of T-cell reconstitution after alpha-beta-depleted transplantation in children. The TCRbeta library incorporated unique molecular identifiers. MiXCR was run by TCRdb on the PCR reads, yielding one entry per CDR3 protein. The table records around 440,000 distinct CDR3 sequences, 15% to 20% of them present only once. Sequenced here: PBMCs, mostly from graft donor cells, sampled 360 days after TCRalphabeta/CD19-depleted stem cell transplant. The receptors stem from a boy younger than two who had a stem cell transplant for Wiskott-Aldrich syndrome, so the T cells may come from the graft donor.

The chain carries TRBV29-1 and TRBJ2-1; 10 positions match TRBD2. Germline CDR1 and CDR2: SQVTM and ANQGSEA. CDR3 size: 10 residues. V was pared by 5 bases and J by 14 bases, with 3 bases of the junction left unmatched. CDR3 in DNA: TGCAGCGTTTTAGCGGGAGGAGAGTTCTTC. Protein sequence: CSVLAGGEFF.

The chain employs TRBV11-2 and TRBJ2-2, with D unresolved. Per germline, CDR1 SGHAT and CDR2 FQNNGV. CDR3 size: 12 residues. Between the trimmed V and J ends, which lost 1 base and 8 bases, there was a span of 5 bases. CDR3 nucleotides: TGTGCCAGCAGCTTAGTATGGGGGGAGCTGTTTTTT. It yields the protein CASSLVWGELFF.

V is TRBV7-9 and J is TRBJ2-5; 12 bases map to TRBD2. This CDR3 comprises 15 residues. V shed 3 bases, J shed 1 base, and the junction held 0 bases outside the gene matches. Germline CDR1 SEHNR, CDR2 FQNEAQ (reference sequence). The CDR3 reads CASSLTSGSQETQYF. CDR3 sequence (DNA): TGTGCCAGCAGCTTGACTAGCGGGAGCCAAGAGACCCAGTACTTC.

This clonotype was seen a handful of times. V is TRBV24-1 and J is TRBJ2-1; 8 bases match TRBD1. CDR3 length equals 14 residues. Looked up from germline, CDR1 is KGHDR and CDR2 is SFDVKD. V shed 4 bases, J shed 5 bases, and the junction held 3 bases outside the gene matches. The CDR3 reads CATSEPGQDNEQFF. CDR3 nucleotides: TGTGCCACCAGTGAGCCGGGACAGGACAATGAGCAGTTCTTC.

This clonotype was picked up a small number of times. V and J are TRBV7-9 and TRBJ2-7, with D possibly being TRBD2 (5 bases). Between the trimmed V and J ends, which lost 1 base and 3 bases, there was a span of 16 bases. The germline gives CDR1 SEHNR, CDR2 FQNEAQ (reference sequence). The CDR3 is made up of 16 amino acids. The CDR3 DNA sequence: TGTGCCAGCAGCTTAGGCCGACGGGAATCAGACTACGAGCAGTACTTC. Amino acids: CASSLGRRESDYEQYF. Combining the CDR3 with reference TRBV7-9 and TRBJ2-7 gives the whole variable domain DTGVSQNPRHKITKRGQNVTFRCDPISEHNRLYWYRQTLGQGPEFLTYFQNEAQLEKSRLLSDRFSAERPKGSFSTLEIQRTEQGDSAMYLCASSLGRRESDYEQYFGPGTRLTVT.

The chain has TRBV5-1 and TRBJ2-1; D possibly corresponds to TRBD2 (6 bases). The CDR3 spans 17 residues. Trimming stripped 0 bases from V and 3 bases from J, with 16 bases between. Germline loops: CDR1 SGHRS, CDR2 YFSETQ. The CDR3 DNA sequence: TGCGCCAGCAGCTTGGATCTTCCGGGAGCCCACTACAATGAGCAGTTCTTC. Translation gives CASSLDLPGAHYNEQFF.

The V and J genes are TRBV12-3 or TRBV12-4 and TRBJ2-6, with TRBD1 matching over 7 bases. The J segment lost 0 bases and the V segment lost 6 bases, leaving 8 bases of the junction unmatched. The CDR3 consists of 17 residues. The DNA of the CDR3 is TGTGCCAGCAGCCTCAAACAGGGGATCTCTGGGGCCAACGTCCTGACTTTC. Translating it yields CASSLKQGISGANVLTF.

The chain links TRBV12-3 or TRBV12-4 to TRBJ1-1; perhaps TRBD1 as D (5 bases). Trimming pared 7 bases from V and 4 bases from J, leaving 13 bases between. The CDR3 totals 13 residues. CDR3 loop: CASTGAAPTEAFF. As DNA, the CDR3 is TGTGCCAGCACCGGGGCCGCACCCACTGAAGCTTTCTTT.

V and J are TRBV2 and TRBJ2-7; D not resolved. V dropped 3 bases and J dropped 3 bases, with 9 bases sitting between them. The germline gives CDR1 SNHLY, CDR2 FYNNEI. The CDR3 extends over 13 amino acids. CDR3 DNA sequence: TGTGCCAGCAGTGAGAGAAGGTACTACGAGCAGTACTTC. Its protein product is CASSERRYYEQYF.

This clonotype occurred a few times. This chain links TRBV7-9 with TRBJ1-2; possible D gene TRBD1, 5 bases. The CDR3 length is 13 residues. Looked up from germline, CDR1 is SEHNR and CDR2 is FQNEAQ (reference sequence). The ends were cut back, 5 bases at V and 4 bases at J, with 11 bases in the middle. In DNA, the CDR3 is TGTGCCAGCAGCCTTGACAGATTCTATGGCTACACCTTC. This codes for CASSLDRFYGYTF.

This clonotype has just a few counts. The chain combines TRBV29-1 with TRBJ1-1; unclear D gene. Germline CDR1 is SQVTM and CDR2 is ANQGSEA. The CDR3 is made up of 12 amino acids. V lost 2 bases and J 1 base, leaving 5 bases between the germline ends. CDR3 DNA: TGCAGCGTTGAAACTACGAACACTGAAGCTTTCTTT. Translating gives CSVETTNTEAFF.

Worth noting for this clonotype: Relative to the germline gene, one junction end is altered; a read error may explain this. This CDR3 is CASGAGIFGSGELCF. The CDR3, as DNA: TGTGCCAGCGGCGCCGGGATCTTCGGCTCCGGGGAGCTGTGTTTT. This chain joins TRBV4-2 and TRBJ2-2; D perhaps matches TRBD2 (5 bases). Germline V CDR1 and CDR2: LGHNA, YNFKEQ. This CDR3 is 15 amino acids long.

This clonotype was found a few times. This chain joins TRBV5-1 and TRBJ2-5; no definite D call. V dropped 0 bases and J dropped 2 bases, with 11 bases sitting between them. The length of the CDR3 is 15 residues. Germline CDR1 reads SGHRS; CDR2 reads YFSETQ. For the CDR3, the DNA is TGCGCCAGCAGCTTGGCGATGGTCCGACAAGAGACCCAGTACTTC. This translates into CASSLAMVRQETQYF.

This clonotype was observed a handful of times. This chain uses TRBV9 with TRBJ2-7, with 9 bases aligning to TRBD1. Germline CDR1 SGDLS, CDR2 YYNGEE. With V trimmed by 4 bases and J by 3 bases, 11 bases remained unmatched. The CDR3 is made up of 16 amino acids. For the CDR3, the DNA is TGTGCCAGCAGCCGCGGACAGGGGAAACTGATCTACGAGCAGTACTTC. Encoded protein: CASSRGQGKLIYEQYF.

The chain carries TRBV3-1 and TRBJ1-6; TRBD1 agrees at 8 bases. The CDR3 is 15 amino acids. V lost 3 bases and J lost 7; bases outside the gene matches: 5. Germline V gives CDR1 LGHDT, CDR2 YNNKEL (reference sequence). The CDR3 DNA follows: TGTGCCAGCAGCCAGCACAGGGGGACGAATTCACCCCTCCACTTT. Encoded protein: CASSQHRGTNSPLHF.

In regard to this clonotype: A much larger clone differs by one base, so this may be a read error. The chain's CDR3 is CSVYGRLSYNELFF. The DNA of the CDR3 is TGCAGCGTCTACGGCCGACTCTCCTACAATGAGCTGTTCTTC. V is TRBV29-1 and J is TRBJ2-1; the D is unclear. Germline values: CDR1 SQVTM, CDR2 ANQGSEA. The CDR3 extends over 14 amino acids.

This clonotype has just a few counts. The chain has TRBV12-3 or TRBV12-4 and TRBJ1-6; D uncertain. The V gene lost 6 bases and the J gene lost 10 bases, with 13 bases spanning the gap. CDR3 size: 13 residues. The DNA of the CDR3 is TGTGCCAGCAGCCTTGGGAATAGGTCACCCCTCCACTTT. Encoded protein: CASSLGNRSPLHF.

The chain is built from TRBV11-2 and TRBJ2-1; 12 nucleotides line up with TRBD2. The CDR3 loop spans 14 amino acids. The germline CDR1 and CDR2 sequences are SGHAT and FQNNGV. V gave up 1 base and J gave up 15 bases; unmatched junction bases: 7. This CDR3 reads CASSLGLAGVLRFF. CDR3 coding DNA: TGTGCCAGCAGCTTAGGACTAGCGGGGGTCCTTCGGTTCTTC.

This clonotype was recorded a few times. The chain employs TRBV15 and TRBJ2-5, with 8 bases matching TRBD1. J was trimmed by 5 bases and V by 3 bases; bases with no gene match: 2. The CDR3 spans 13 residues. Germline lookup yields CDR1 LNHNV and CDR2 YYDKDF (reference sequence). The CDR3 loop reads CATSRDRVETQYF. The CDR3 DNA follows: TGTGCCACCAGCAGGGACAGGGTGGAGACCCAGTACTTC.

This clonotype turned up a few times. The chain employs TRBV12-3 or TRBV12-4 and TRBJ2-5; 8 positions match TRBD1. Losses at the gene ends were 5 bases for V and 9 bases for J; bases not matched to a gene: 5. CDR3 length: 12 amino acids. For the CDR3, the DNA is TGTGCCAGCAGTCTACAGGGGGTTTCCCAGTACTTC. Amino acids: CASSLQGVSQYF.

The chain carries TRBV7-9 and TRBJ2-7; no firm D call. V shed 1 base and J shed 5 bases, with 18 bases lying between them. The germline V gene encodes CDR1 SEHNR and CDR2 FQNEAQ (reference sequence). This CDR3 region has 16 residues. CDR3: CASSLGPGSLRNEQYF. CDR3 bases: TGTGCCAGCAGCTTAGGACCCGGGTCCCTGAGGAACGAGCAGTACTTC.

The chain has TRBV20-1 and TRBJ1-2; TRBD1 matches 7 bases. CDR1 and CDR2 (germline): DFQATT, SNEGSKA (reference sequence). The V segment lost 6 bases and the J segment 3 bases; nucleotides outside the gene matches: 13. The CDR3 is 15 amino acids. The CDR3 sequence: CSAYPGQLLYYGYTF. The CDR3 nucleotides read TGCAGTGCCTACCCGGGACAGCTTCTTTACTATGGCTACACCTTC.

V usage is TRBV10-3 and J usage is TRBJ2-7, with TRBD1 identical over 7 bases. CDR3 size: 13 residues. Germline V gives CDR1 ENHRY, CDR2 SYGVKD. V shed 9 bases, J shed 0 bases, and the junction held 5 bases outside the gene matches. The CDR3 sequence is CAIRDSTSYEQYF. The CDR3 DNA is TGTGCCATAAGGGACAGTACCTCCTACGAGCAGTACTTC.

The V and J genes are TRBV2 and TRBJ2-1, with D possibly TRBD1 on 6 matching bases. Germline V lookup: CDR1 SNHLY, CDR2 FYNNEI. V was shortened by 6 bases and J by 9 bases, with 24 bases between the two germline ends. The CDR3 loop spans 16 amino acids. The DNA for the CDR3 is TGTGCCAGCAGCGTAGAACAGGGTGGAAGATTGGCTGAGCAGTTCTTC. This translates into CASSVEQGGRLAEQFF.

This clonotype came up a few times. The gene calls are TRBV27 and TRBJ2-7; maybe TRBD1 (5 bases). The CDR3 consists of 13 residues. Germline V gives CDR1 MNHEY, CDR2 SMNVEV (reference sequence). V was shortened by 0 bases and J by 3 bases, with 6 bases between the two germline ends. The CDR3 loop is CASSLSRDYEQYF. The CDR3 DNA sequence: TGTGCCAGCAGTTTATCCAGGGACTACGAGCAGTACTTC.

The rearrangement joins TRBV7-2 to TRBJ1-2; 7 bases map to TRBD1. CDR3 length: 14 amino acids. With 5 bases clipped from V and 8 bases from J, the junction kept 11 bases outside the gene matches. In germline, CDR1 is SGHTA, CDR2 FQGNSA. The CDR3 DNA reads TGTGCCAGCAGCACAGTAGGGGGCCGTTGGGGCTACACCTTC. Amino acids: CASSTVGGRWGYTF.

This clonotype was recorded a few times. V usage is TRBV15 and J usage is TRBJ2-1, with 9 bases matching TRBD2. Unmatched junction bases numbered 8, after V lost 11 bases and J lost 6 bases. The CDR3 is 13 amino acids. Per germline, CDR1 LNHNV and CDR2 YYDKDF (reference sequence). The CDR3 loop is CAQAGGSSNEQFF. CDR3 DNA sequence: TGTGCCCAAGCGGGAGGTAGCAGCAATGAGCAGTTCTTC.